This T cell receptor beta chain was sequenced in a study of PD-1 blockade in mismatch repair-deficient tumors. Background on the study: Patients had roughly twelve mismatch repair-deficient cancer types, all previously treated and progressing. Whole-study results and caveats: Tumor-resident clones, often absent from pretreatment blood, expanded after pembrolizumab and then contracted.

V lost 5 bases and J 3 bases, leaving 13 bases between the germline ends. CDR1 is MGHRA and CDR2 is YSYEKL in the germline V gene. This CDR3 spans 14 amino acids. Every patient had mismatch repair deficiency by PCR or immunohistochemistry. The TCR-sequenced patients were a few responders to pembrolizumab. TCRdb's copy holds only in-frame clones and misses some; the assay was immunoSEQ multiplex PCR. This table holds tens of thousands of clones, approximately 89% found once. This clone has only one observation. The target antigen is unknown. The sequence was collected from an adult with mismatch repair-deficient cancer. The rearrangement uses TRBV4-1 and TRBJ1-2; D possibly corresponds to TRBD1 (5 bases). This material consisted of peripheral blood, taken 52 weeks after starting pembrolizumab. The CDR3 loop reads CASSSTPGDYGYTF. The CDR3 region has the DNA TGCGCCAGCAGCTCTACCCCGGGGGACTATGGCTACACCTTC.